This is a list of T cell receptor beta chains from one sample in a study of blood T cell repertoires in COVID-19. Using immunoSEQ multiplex PCR, the repertoire was profiled, and TCRdb retains in-frame clones only, with some absent. The table includes fewer than 450,000 clones, around 91% detected once. Sequenced sample: peripheral blood. These receptors came from a woman in her late teens or twenties who had recovered from COVID-19. The CDR3 runs from the conserved cysteine through the conserved F or W. The order of the fields is clone size, J gene, D gene, V gene, CDR3 DNA, CDR3 protein. The D gene is left open where the match is weak. Part of the rows lack a size; the others show once, few, many or a class for expanded clones.

-,TRBJ2-3,TRBD2,TRBV5-1,TGCGCCAGCAGCTCCGGGACTAGGGGTGATACGCAGTATTTT,CASSSGTRGDTQYF
-,TRBJ1-2,-,TRBV5-5,TGTGCCAGCAGCCCGAGGAGGGCGCGTGGAGAATCTAACTATGGCTACACCTTC,CASSPRRARGESNYGYTF
few,TRBJ2-5,-,TRBV4-1,TGCGCCAGCAGCCTGGGGCCGGCGTTTGGTCAAGAGACCCAGTACTTC,CASSLGPAFGQETQYF
once,TRBJ2-1,TRBD2,TRBV7-8,TGTGCCAGCAGCTTAGGTCCTAGCGGGATGGGTGAGCAGTTCTTC,CASSLGPSGMGEQFF
-,TRBJ2-1,TRBD2,TRBV11-3,TGTGCCAGCAGCCCCGGGACTAGCGGAAGAAGCTCCTACAATGAGCAGTTCTTC,CASSPGTSGRSSYNEQFF
once,TRBJ2-6,-,TRBV9,TGTGCCAGCAGCTTCCGAGCGGGCTCTGGGGCCAACGTCCTGACTTTC,CASSFRAGSGANVLTF
-,TRBJ2-1,-,TRBV12-3/TRBV12-4,TGTGCCAGCAGTTTTTCGACAGCCAAGCAGTTCTTC,CASSFSTAKQFF
-,TRBJ1-1,-,TRBV30,TGTGCCTGGAGTGTAACCCGGGGGACTGAAGCTTTCTTT,CAWSVTRGTEAFF
-,TRBJ1-1,TRBD1,TRBV5-1,TGCGCCAGCAGCTTCTCCGGGACAGGGGGGACTGAAGCTTTCTTT,CASSFSGTGGTEAFF
once,TRBJ2-1,TRBD1,TRBV7-2,TGTGCCAGCAGCGCCCGGGGGTGGCAGGGGGCGAATGAGCAGTTCTTC,CASSARGWQGANEQFF
-,TRBJ1-1,-,TRBV3-1/TRBV3-2,TGTGCCAGCAGCCAAGTTCTTCTATCGGGGGGTCCGAACACTGAAGCTTTCTTT,CASSQVLLSGGPNTEAFF
-,TRBJ2-2,TRBD1,TRBV2,TGTGCCAGCAGAGGACAGGGGTTCACCGGGGAGCTGTTTTTT,CASRGQGFTGELFF
-,TRBJ1-2,TRBD1,TRBV24-1,TGTGCCACAGCGGACAGGGGTTTTGATGGCTACACCTTC,CATADRGFDGYTF
-,TRBJ2-1,-,TRBV28,TGTGCCAGCAGCACCCGTCGGGGACTCCCCTACAATGAGCAGTTCTTC,CASSTRRGLPYNEQFF
-,TRBJ1-2,TRBD1,TRBV19,TGTGCCAGTAGTACTCCGGGACAGGGCACTCACCTCTATGGCTACACCTTC,CASSTPGQGTHLYGYTF
-,TRBJ2-3,TRBD2,TRBV7-2,TGTGCCAGCAGCACCTCCGGACTAGCAAACACAGATACGCAGTATTTT,CASSTSGLANTDTQYF
few,TRBJ1-2,-,TRBV19,TGTGCCAGTAGTGCCGACACCAACTATGGCTACACCTTC,CASSADTNYGYTF
-,TRBJ2-2,TRBD2,TRBV30,TGTGCCTGGAGTCCCAGCGGGAGGCGTTTCGGAAACACCGGGGAGCTGTTTTTT,CAWSPSGRRFGNTGELFF
-,TRBJ2-1,TRBD2,TRBV5-5,TGTGCCAGCAGCGCCCTAGCGGGAGCGTCCTACAATGAGCAGTTCTTC,CASSALAGASYNEQFF
once,TRBJ2-3,-,TRBV12-3/TRBV12-4,TGTGCCAGTTCGGGACAAGTCACAGATACGCAGTATTTT,CASSGQVTDTQYF
-,TRBJ2-1,TRBD2,TRBV27,TGTGCCAGCAGTTATAGTCTAGCGGGAGTGGGTGAGCAGTTCTTC,CASSYSLAGVGEQFF
once,TRBJ1-1,TRBD1,TRBV18,TGTGCCAGCTCACAGCAACAGGGGGTTTGGAACACTGAAGCTTTCTTT,CASSQQQGVWNTEAFF
-,TRBJ2-2,TRBD2,TRBV11-2,TGTGCCAGCAGCCCAACTTTCATAGCGGGAGTACTCGGGGAGCTGTTTTTT,CASSPTFIAGVLGELFF
-,TRBJ1-2,TRBD1,TRBV28,TGTGCCAGCAGTTTTGGGACAGTAGGGTTTGCGGGCTACACCTTC,CASSFGTVGFAGYTF
-,TRBJ1-2,TRBD1,TRBV11-3,TGTGCCAGCAGCTTAGATTTTTTGGAGGGGGCGGCGAACTATGGCTACACCTTC,CASSLDFLEGAANYGYTF
-,TRBJ2-5,TRBD1,TRBV6-2/TRBV6-3,TGTGCCAGCAGTTACCAATTTTTACAGACAGGGCGACAAGAGACCCAGTACTTC,CASSYQFLQTGRQETQYF
-,TRBJ2-3,-,TRBV10-3,TGTGCCATCAGTGGCTCGCGGGACTCCACAGATACGCAGTATTTT,CAISGSRDSTDTQYF
-,TRBJ1-1,-,TRBV11-2,TGTGCCAGCAGCTTATCAGGGCTGAACACTGAAGCTTTCTTT,CASSLSGLNTEAFF
-,TRBJ2-1,-,TRBV5-4,TGTGCCAGCAGCCTGGGACTCCTTGAGAACAATGAGCAGTTCTTC,CASSLGLLENNEQFF
-,TRBJ1-1,-,TRBV30,TGTGCCTGGAGTCCCCGAGCTGAAGCTTTCTTT,CAWSPRAEAFF
once,TRBJ1-4,-,TRBV21-1,TGTGCCAGCAAGTGCGTGGGGCAGCCGCGAGAAAAACTGTTTTTT,CASKCVGQPREKLFF
-,TRBJ1-2,-,TRBV14,TGTGCCAGCAGCCAAGATTACGGGCAGGGCTATGGCTACACCTTC,CASSQDYGQGYGYTF
-,TRBJ1-1,TRBD1,TRBV2,TGTGCCAGCTTTCACGCCCCAAGGACAGGGTATGGTGCTTTCTTT,CASFHAPRTGYGAFF
-,TRBJ1-1,TRBD1,TRBV6-2/TRBV6-3,TGTGCCAGCAGCCCTGACAGGGCGCTCCGGGCTGAAGCTTTCTTT,CASSPDRALRAEAFF
-,TRBJ1-4,-,TRBV11-3,TGTGCCAGCAGCCCCGATCCAATGCGTGAAAAACTGTTTTTT,CASSPDPMREKLFF
-,TRBJ1-2,-,TRBV27,TGTGCCAGCAGTACGAGGGCAGGGGACTATGGCTACACCTTC,CASSTRAGDYGYTF
-,TRBJ2-5,-,TRBV13,TGTGCCAGCAGCTTACTACTAGTTGGTCGAGAGACCCAGTACTTC,CASSLLLVGRETQYF